The T cell receptor beta chain under discussion was sequenced for a study of T cells after yellow fever vaccination. Study as a whole: The fractions with low cell numbers were processed using SMART-Seq v4 Ultra Low Input. Study observations and caveats: Abundant contaminating clonotypes from the bulk population could appear in FACS-sorted repertoires. Subsequent to the booster, the majority of primary-vaccination clones reappeared (about 97% CD4, 85% to 90% CD8).

As TCR cDNA was made by 5'RACE template switching, a universal primer site and UMIs were added. One entry per CDR3 protein results from TCRdb running MiXCR on the 5' RACE reads. The table has over 300,000 distinct CDR3 sequences, roughly 4.3% seen once. Trimming took 5 bases from V and 7 from J, leaving 9 bases between them. The CDR3 length is 12 residues. Germline CDR1 SGHTA, CDR2 FQGTGA. In this sample, this clonotype turned up many times. Antigen specificity is unknown. The source is a man between 18 and 29 years old who received the YFV17D yellow fever vaccine. The rearrangement joins TRBV7-3 to TRBJ2-1, with D perhaps matching TRBD1 (6 bases). The specimen comprised PBMCs, sampled 5 days after the yellow fever booster vaccination. CDR3 coding DNA: TGTGCCAGCAGCCCTCAGGGGAATGAGCAGTTCTTC. Translation: CASSPQGNEQFF.